One and the same sample provided the 26 T cell receptor beta chains below, sequenced in a study of T cells in Graves' hyperthyroidism and ophthalmopathy. RNA transcripts were the template for amplifying TCR beta CDR3 regions. The primer set for the first-round RT-PCR of the TCR CDR3 was HTBI. TCRdb reprocessed the multiplex PCR reads via MiXCR and lists one record per CDR3 protein. The sample consists of over 200,000 distinct CDR3 sequences, approximately 17% of them appearing once. The sequencing input was blood. The receptors stem from a man in his fifties or sixties with Graves' hyperthyroidism.

This clonotype was seen at least ten times. The chain has TRBV20-1 and TRBJ2-3; TRBD2 aligns across 10 bases. Unmatched junction bases numbered 4, after V lost 3 bases and J lost 1 base. The germline V gene has CDR1 DFQATT and CDR2 SNEGSKA (reference sequence). The CDR3 loop spans 15 amino acids. CDR3 sequence reads: CSASQREGRTDTQYF. In nucleotides, the CDR3 is TGCAGTGCTAGTCAGCGGGAGGGCCGCACAGATACGCAGTATTTT.

A word on this clonotype: A read error may explain this, as a much larger clone is one base away. This chain connects TRBV4-2 to TRBJ1-1, with D possibly TRBD1 on 5 matching bases. V lost 7 bases to trimming and J lost 11 bases, with 23 bases between them. CDR1 and CDR2 (germline): LGHNA, YNFKEQ. This CDR3 comprises 14 residues. The CDR3 DNA is TGTGCCAGCAACCTAGCTCGGGACCCTGGATCGGCTTTCTTT. Residues: CASNLARDPGSAFF.

V usage is TRBV19 and J usage is TRBJ2-1, with D possibly being TRBD2 (6 bases). The germline V gene has CDR1 LNHDA and CDR2 SQIVND (reference sequence). V was clipped by 5 bases and J by 5 bases, with 10 bases between them. The CDR3 totals 13 residues. The CDR3 protein is CASSGGTHNEQFF. The CDR3 coding sequence is TGTGCCAGTAGTGGGGGGACCCACAATGAGCAGTTCTTC.

This clonotype has at least ten counts. This rearrangement joins TRBV12-3 or TRBV12-4 to TRBJ2-3, with 10 positions matching TRBD2. The CDR3 extends over 13 amino acids. Trimming cost V 2 bases and J 11 bases; bases outside gene matches: 4. CDR3 bases: TGTGCCAGCAGTTTATCGGCTAGCGGGAGGCAGTATTTT. Protein sequence: CASSLSASGRQYF.

This chain uses TRBV28 with TRBJ1-4, with D possibly being TRBD1 (5 bases). Trimming left V 6 bases short and J 7 bases short, with 18 bases between. Germline CDR1 and CDR2: MDHEN and SYDVKM. CDR3 length: 15 amino acids. The CDR3 is CASRDPGPTFEKLFF. The CDR3 nucleotides are TGTGCCAGCAGGGATCCGGGACCGACTTTTGAAAAACTGTTTTTT.

This clonotype has a count of ten or more. The chain links TRBV6-1 to TRBJ1-2; unclear D gene. With 5 bases removed from V and 6 bases from J, the gap between germline ends came to 10 bases. CDR1 and CDR2 (germline): MNHNS, SASEGT. The CDR3 length is 12 residues. Here the CDR3 reads CASSFLGNGYTF. The DNA of the CDR3 is TGTGCCAGCAGTTTCTTAGGGAATGGCTACACCTTC.

The gene calls are TRBV30 and TRBJ2-3; D is undetermined. The V gene's germline CDR1 is GTSNPN and CDR2 SVGIG (reference sequence). V was cut by 5 bases and J by 3 bases, with 15 bases left in between. The CDR3 covers 14 residues. CDR3 DNA sequence: TGTGCCTGGGGAGACAAGGGTCGAACAGATACGCAGTATTTT. Amino acid sequence: CAWGDKGRTDTQYF.

This clonotype was detected many times. The J gene is TRBJ2-1, the V gene TRBV12-3 or TRBV12-4; 13 positions match TRBD2. V lost 6 bases and J lost 12; bases outside the gene matches: 14. The CDR3 runs to 16 residues. This CDR3 reads CASRGPGLAGVLGQFF. In DNA form, the CDR3 reads TGTGCCAGCAGGGGCCCCGGACTAGCGGGAGTTTTAGGGCAGTTCTTC.

The rearrangement joins TRBV28 to TRBJ2-7, with TRBD1 matching 10 bases. This CDR3 comprises 15 residues. Germline CDR1 MDHEN, CDR2 SYDVKM. The trim removed 7 bases at V and 4 bases at J, leaving 10 bases unmatched. The CDR3 protein is CASNSPGQGLYEQYF. In DNA, the CDR3 is TGTGCCAGCAACTCTCCGGGACAGGGGTTGTACGAGCAGTACTTC.

This clonotype has ten or more counts. The chain links TRBV27 to TRBJ2-3, with D possibly matching TRBD2 (6 bases). Germline assignment: CDR1 MNHEY and CDR2 SMNVEV (reference sequence). The CDR3 loop spans 15 amino acids. The V end was cut by 2 bases, the J end by 0 bases, with 9 bases between. CDR3 bases: TGTGCCAGCAGTTTAGGGGGGACTAGCACAGATACGCAGTATTTT. Protein sequence: CASSLGGTSTDTQYF.

This clonotype was observed at least ten times. The chain employs TRBV28 and TRBJ2-3, with D perhaps given as TRBD1 or TRBD2 (5 bases each). The CDR3 sequence is 13 residues long. CDR1 MDHEN and CDR2 SYDVKM come from the germline V gene. V was pared by 2 bases and J by 4 bases, with 7 bases between. The CDR3 loop is CASSLRGADTQYF. CDR3 DNA: TGTGCCAGCAGTTTACGAGGGGCAGATACGCAGTATTTT.

This clonotype was counted at least ten times. The V gene is TRBV27, the J gene TRBJ2-7; D is possibly TRBD1 (5 bases). V was clipped by 3 bases and J by 3 bases, with 27 bases between them. The CDR3 is 19 amino acids. Germline lookup yields CDR1 MNHEY and CDR2 SMNVEV (reference sequence). The CDR3 region is CASSFRGPNPTAPDYEQYF. CDR3 coding DNA: TGTGCCAGCAGTTTCCGCGGCCCGAATCCGACAGCGCCGGACTACGAGCAGTACTTC.

The chain carries TRBV20-1 and TRBJ1-6, with D possibly being TRBD1 (5 bases). V gave up 0 bases and J gave up 9 bases, with 18 bases separating them. Germline assignment: CDR1 DFQATT and CDR2 SNEGSKA (reference sequence). The CDR3 sequence is 16 residues long. The CDR3 loop reads CSARDRLTQGGSPLHF. DNA of the CDR3: TGCAGTGCTAGAGATAGACTGACGCAGGGAGGTTCACCCCTCCACTTT.

This clonotype was picked up many times. This CDR3 is CASSDRTRTDTQYF. DNA of the CDR3: TGTGCCAGCAGTGATAGAACGCGCACAGATACGCAGTATTTT. This chain uses TRBV2 with TRBJ2-3; D is unresolved. Germline-derived CDR1 and CDR2 are SNHLY and FYNNEI. The CDR3 totals 14 residues. V was shortened by 3 bases and J by 1 base, with 8 bases between the two germline ends.

This clonotype was seen many times. This chain joins TRBV30 and TRBJ2-1; D may be TRBD2 (5 bases). The CDR3 runs to 13 residues. The V end lost 0 bases, the J end lost 5 bases, and 8 bases lay between the germline ends. Germline V gene data show CDR1 as GTSNPN and CDR2 as SVGIG (reference sequence). In DNA form, the CDR3 reads TGTGCCTGGAGTGTTGGGAGAAACAATGAGCAGTTCTTC. Protein product: CAWSVGRNNEQFF.

The chain couples TRBV20-1 to TRBJ2-3; TRBD2 might be the D (12 bases). V lost 5 bases to trimming and J lost 2 bases, with 29 bases between them. The CDR3 length is 19 residues. The germline V gene encodes CDR1 DFQATT and CDR2 SNEGSKA (reference sequence). The CDR3 DNA is TGCAGTGCTTGGGACAGGGGGGTGCTAGCGGGAGGGGCCACAGATACGCAGTATTTT. Its protein is CSAWDRGVLAGGATDTQYF.

The rearrangement links TRBV19 to TRBJ2-1, with 7 bases identical to TRBD2. V trimming: 5 bases; J trimming: 4 bases; junction bases outside the gene matches: 14. CDR1 is LNHDA and CDR2 is SQIVND in the germline V gene (reference sequence). The CDR3 is made up of 17 amino acids. CDR3 DNA sequence: TGTGCCAGTAGTCCTACCGAAGGCGCGGGAGAGTACAATGAGCAGTTCTTC. This translates into CASSPTEGAGEYNEQFF.

This clonotype appeared many times. The chain employs TRBV20-1 and TRBJ1-2; D ambiguous. Germline CDR1 DFQATT, CDR2 SNEGSKA (reference sequence). CDR3 length equals 12 residues. V lost 0 bases to trimming and J lost 5 bases, with 7 bases between them. Here the CDR3 reads CSAREGRYGYTF. In DNA form, the CDR3 reads TGCAGTGCTAGAGAGGGAAGATATGGCTACACCTTC.

This sequence joins TRBV6-2 or TRBV6-3 and TRBJ1-5; 7 bases map to TRBD1. Unmatched junction bases numbered 15, after V lost 7 bases and J lost 9 bases. This CDR3 is 15 amino acids long. Germline V lookup: CDR1 MNHEY, CDR2 SVGEGT. The CDR3 DNA sequence: TGTGCCAGCAACCAGGGGGGCGCGGGTCCCGGGCCCCAGCATTTT. Translation gives CASNQGGAGPGPQHF.

This clonotype has at least ten counts. The V and J genes are TRBV3-1 and TRBJ1-6; D gene ambiguous. The CDR3 has 13 residues. Germline-derived CDR1 and CDR2 are LGHDT and YNNKEL (reference sequence). Trimming took 1 base from V and 10 from J, leaving 8 bases between them. CDR3 nucleotide sequence: TGTGCCAGCAGCCAAGGATCCCTCTCACCCCTCCACTTT. This translates into CASSQGSLSPLHF.

This clonotype came up many times. The chain recombines TRBV12-3 or TRBV12-4 with TRBJ2-7; 8 bases agree with TRBD1. With 3 bases clipped from V and 3 bases from J, the junction kept 1 base outside the gene matches. The CDR3 covers 13 residues. The CDR3 here is CASSLTGVYEQYF. The CDR3 region has the DNA TGTGCCAGCAGTTTGACAGGGGTCTACGAGCAGTACTTC.

This clonotype was seen many times. This chain uses TRBV5-1 with TRBJ2-3; TRBD1 might be the D (5 bases). In germline, CDR1 is SGHRS, CDR2 YFSETQ. Trimming shortened V by 4 bases and J by 2 bases, and 11 bases separated the two germline ends. This CDR3 spans 14 amino acids. The CDR3 sequence is CASSEPTVTDTQYF. In nucleotides, the CDR3 is TGCGCCAGCAGCGAACCGACAGTCACAGATACGCAGTATTTT.

This clonotype came up many times. The rearrangement joins TRBV7-8 to TRBJ2-3; either TRBD1 or TRBD2 may supply D (10 bases each). Germline V gene data show CDR1 as SGHVS and CDR2 as FQNEAQ. The CDR3 covers 23 residues. The ends were cut back, 3 bases at V and 1 base at J, with 35 bases in the middle. The CDR3 nucleotides are TGTGCCAGCAGCTTTGACAGGGGGCGAGGGGGACTAGCGTCTGTCCGGGGCACAGATACGCAGTATTTT. Translating gives CASSFDRGRGGLASVRGTDTQYF.

This clonotype was found many times. The V gene is TRBV20-1, the J gene TRBJ2-1; 8 bases fit TRBD2. V lost 0 bases to trimming and J lost 7 bases; unmatched junction nucleotides: 11. CDR1 is DFQATT, CDR2 SNEGSKA, per germline (reference sequence). The CDR3 has 16 residues. The CDR3 here is CSARDPEREFMNEQFF. The DNA for the CDR3 is TGCAGTGCTAGAGACCCGGAGCGGGAGTTCATGAATGAGCAGTTCTTC.

In nucleotides, the CDR3 is TGTGCCAGCAGCTACGGAGGACAGGAAATAAAAGAGACCCAGTACTTC. This translates into CASSYGGQEIKETQYF. The rearrangement links TRBV5-6 to TRBJ2-5; the match to TRBD1 covers 7 bases. V was pared by 3 bases and J by 3 bases, with 11 bases of the junction left unmatched. The CDR3 is 16 residues long. Germline V gene sequence: CDR1 SGHDT, CDR2 YYEEEE.

This clonotype was detected many times. This chain links TRBV7-2 with TRBJ2-1; tentatively, D is TRBD1 or TRBD2 (5 bases each). The germline gives CDR1 SGHTA, CDR2 FQGNSA. The ends were cut back, 3 bases at V and 2 bases at J, with 11 bases in the middle. This CDR3 is built from 15 residues. CDR3 nucleotides: TGTGCCAGCAGCTTCGAGAGGGGCCCCTACAATGAGCAGTTCTTC. It encodes CASSFERGPYNEQFF.